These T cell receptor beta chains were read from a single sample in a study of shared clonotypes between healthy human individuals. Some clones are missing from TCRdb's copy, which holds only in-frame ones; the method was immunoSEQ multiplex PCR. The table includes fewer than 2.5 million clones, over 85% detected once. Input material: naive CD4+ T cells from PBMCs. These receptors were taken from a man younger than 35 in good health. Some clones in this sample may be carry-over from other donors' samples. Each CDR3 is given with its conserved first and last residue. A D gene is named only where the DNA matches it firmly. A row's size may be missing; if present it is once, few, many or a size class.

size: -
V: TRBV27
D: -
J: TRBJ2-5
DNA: TGTGCCAGCAGAGGACGCGGGTACCAAGAGACCCAGTACTTC
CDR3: CASRGRGYQETQYF

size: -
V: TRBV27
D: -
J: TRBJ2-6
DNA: TGTGCCAGCAGTTTTTCAGGCCCTGGGGCCAACGTCCTGACTTTC
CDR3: CASSFSGPGANVLTF

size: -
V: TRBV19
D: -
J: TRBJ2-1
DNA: TGTGCCAGTAGGGGCCTAGCGACCTCCTACAATGAGCAGTTCTTC
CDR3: CASRGLATSYNEQFF

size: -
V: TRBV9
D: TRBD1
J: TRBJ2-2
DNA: TGTGCCAGCAGCGGACAGGGGAGCGGGGAGCTGTTTTTT
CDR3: CASSGQGSGELFF

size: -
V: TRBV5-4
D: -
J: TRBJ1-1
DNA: TGTGCCAGCAGCTTCTACCCCGGAGTCCTTGACAGGAACACTGAAGCTTTCTTT
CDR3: CASSFYPGVLDRNTEAFF

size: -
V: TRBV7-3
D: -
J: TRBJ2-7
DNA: TGTGCCAGCAGCTTAAGAGGGGGAGGCTACGAGCAGTACTTC
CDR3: CASSLRGGGYEQYF

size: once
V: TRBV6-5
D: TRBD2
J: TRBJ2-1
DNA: TGTGCCAGCAGTTACTCGTGGACTAGCGGGAGCAATGAGCAGTTCTTC
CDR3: CASSYSWTSGSNEQFF

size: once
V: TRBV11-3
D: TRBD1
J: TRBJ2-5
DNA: TGTGCCAGCAGCCGCGACAGGGATGAGACCCAGTACTTC
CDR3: CASSRDRDETQYF

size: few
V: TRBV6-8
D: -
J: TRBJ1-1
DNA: TGTGCCAGCAGTTTTTGGGGGTCCTCGACTGAAGCTTTCTTT
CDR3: CASSFWGSSTEAFF

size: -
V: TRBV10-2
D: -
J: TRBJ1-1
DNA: TGCGCCAGCAGTGAATGGACAGTAAAGAACACTGAAGCTTTCTTT
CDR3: CASSEWTVKNTEAFF

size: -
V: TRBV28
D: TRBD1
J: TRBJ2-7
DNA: TGTGCCAGCAGTTTGCTGGGACAGGCGGCCTACGAGCAGTACTTC
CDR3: CASSLLGQAAYEQYF

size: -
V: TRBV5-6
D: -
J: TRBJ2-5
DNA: TGTGCCAGCAGCGAAGGGGGGTCCCAGTACTTC
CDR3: CASSEGGSQYF

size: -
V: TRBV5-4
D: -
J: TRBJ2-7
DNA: TGTGCCAGCAGCTTCGGCCCGAACCCCTCCTACGAGCAGTACTTC
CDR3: CASSFGPNPSYEQYF

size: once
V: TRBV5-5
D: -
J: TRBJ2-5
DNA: TGTGCCAGCAGCCCCACTAGCTGGGGCGAGCGGACCCAGTACTTC
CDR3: CASSPTSWGERTQYF

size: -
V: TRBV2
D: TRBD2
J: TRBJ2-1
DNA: TGTGCCAGCAGTGGGGGAAGAGGGACTAGCGGGACAAAGGGCTCCTACAATGAGCAGTTCTTC
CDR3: CASSGGRGTSGTKGSYNEQFF

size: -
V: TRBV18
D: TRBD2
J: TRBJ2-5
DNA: TGTGCCAGCTCCCCTCCAGGTAGCGGGAGAGGAGAGACCCAGTACTTC
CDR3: CASSPPGSGRGETQYF

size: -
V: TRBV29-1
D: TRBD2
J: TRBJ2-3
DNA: TGCAGCGCTCGACTAGCGGCCACAGATACGCAGTATTTT
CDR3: CSARLAATDTQYF

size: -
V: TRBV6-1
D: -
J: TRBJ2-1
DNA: TGTGCCAGCCTGGGAGGCCCCTACAATGAGCAGTTCTTC
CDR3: CASLGGPYNEQFF

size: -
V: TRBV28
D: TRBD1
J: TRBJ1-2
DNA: TGTGCCAGCAGTTTGGAACAGGGGACCGGCTACACCTTC
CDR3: CASSLEQGTGYTF

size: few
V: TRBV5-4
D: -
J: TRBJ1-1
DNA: TGTGCCAGCAGTGGGTTGAACACTGAAGCTTTCTTT
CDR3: CASSGLNTEAFF

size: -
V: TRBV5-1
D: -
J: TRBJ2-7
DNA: TGCGCCAGCAAGGGCGAAATGAGCTCCTACGAGCAGTACTTC
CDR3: CASKGEMSSYEQYF

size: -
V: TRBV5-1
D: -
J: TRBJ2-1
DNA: TGCGCCAGCAGCTTGATTTACAATGAGCAGTTCTTC
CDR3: CASSLIYNEQFF

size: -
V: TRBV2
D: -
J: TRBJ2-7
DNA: TGTGCCAGCAGTCCCTCAGGGTCCTACGAGCAGTACTTC
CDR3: CASSPSGSYEQYF

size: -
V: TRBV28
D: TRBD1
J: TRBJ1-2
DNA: TGTGCCAGCAGTTTATTGGGGACAGGGAGAGGCTACACCTTC
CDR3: CASSLLGTGRGYTF

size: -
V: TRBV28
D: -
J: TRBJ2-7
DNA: TGTGCCACCCTATCCAGCTCCTACGAGCAGTACTTC
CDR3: CATLSSSYEQYF

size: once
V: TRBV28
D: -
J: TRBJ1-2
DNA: TGTGCCAGCAGTTTAGGGGATGTCGCCTATGGCTACACCTTC
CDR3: CASSLGDVAYGYTF

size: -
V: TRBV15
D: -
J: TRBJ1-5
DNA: TGTGCCACCAGCAGAGAAAGGGACCAGCCCCAGCATTTT
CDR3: CATSRERDQPQHF

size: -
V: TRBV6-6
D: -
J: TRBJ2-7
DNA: TGTGCCAGCAGTTTACCAGGCAGTCCCTACGAGCAGTACTTC
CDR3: CASSLPGSPYEQYF

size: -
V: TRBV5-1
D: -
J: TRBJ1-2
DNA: TGCGCCAGCAGCTTGGAAACAGGGTATGGCCTCGAGAAGGGCTACACCTTC
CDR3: CASSLETGYGLEKGYTF

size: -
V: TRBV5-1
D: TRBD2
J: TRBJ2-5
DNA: TGCGCCAGCAGCTTGGCCGTCGCGGGAGGGGAGACCCAGTACTTC
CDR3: CASSLAVAGGETQYF

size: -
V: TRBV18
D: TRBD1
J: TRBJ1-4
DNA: TGTGCCAGCTCACCCGCGCAAGACAGGGCGGCTCGTTTGGAAAAACTGTTTTTT
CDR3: CASSPAQDRAARLEKLFF

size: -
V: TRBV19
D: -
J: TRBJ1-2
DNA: TGTGCCAGTAGTCCCCCCGTCGCCTATGGCTACACCTTC
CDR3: CASSPPVAYGYTF

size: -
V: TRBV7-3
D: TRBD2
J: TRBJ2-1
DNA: TGTGCCAGCAGCCAAACTAGCGGAGGTACCAACAATGAGCAGTTCTTC
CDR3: CASSQTSGGTNNEQFF

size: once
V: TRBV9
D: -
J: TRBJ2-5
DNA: TGTGCCAGCAGTCCACGACAGGTCCAAGAGACCCAGTACTTC
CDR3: CASSPRQVQETQYF

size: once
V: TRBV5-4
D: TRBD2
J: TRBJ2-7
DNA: TGTGCCAGCAGCACTTGGACTAGCGGGAGGGCCTACGAGCAGTACTTC
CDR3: CASSTWTSGRAYEQYF

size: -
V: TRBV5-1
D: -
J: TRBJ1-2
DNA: TGCGCCAGCAGCTCCAAACCACGGCCTCCTGCGGGGACCTTC
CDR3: CASSSKPRPPAGTF

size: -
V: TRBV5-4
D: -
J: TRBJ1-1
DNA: TGTGCCAGCAGCCCGGGCGTGACAATGGAGCCAGACACTGAAGCTTTCTTT
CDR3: CASSPGVTMEPDTEAFF

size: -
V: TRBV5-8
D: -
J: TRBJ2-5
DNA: TGTGCCAGCAGCTTATCGGCTTACCCCCGGGGGGAGACCCAGTACTTC
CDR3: CASSLSAYPRGETQYF

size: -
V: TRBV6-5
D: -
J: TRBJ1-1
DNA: TGTGCCAGCATGCGGGGGGGGTTCACTGAAGCTTTCTTT
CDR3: CASMRGGFTEAFF

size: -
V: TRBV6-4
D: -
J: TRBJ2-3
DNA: TGTGCCAGCAGCAACGGGTTTACGCAGTATTTT
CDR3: CASSNGFTQYF

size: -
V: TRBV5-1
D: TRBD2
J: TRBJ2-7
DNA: TGCGCCAGCAGCTTTGGGACTAGCGGGATCAAGAGGTCCTACGAGCAGTACTTC
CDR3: CASSFGTSGIKRSYEQYF

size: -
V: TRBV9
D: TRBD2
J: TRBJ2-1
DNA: TGTGCCAGCAGCAAGACTAGCGGGAGTACCTCCTCCTACAATGAGCAGTTCTTC
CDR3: CASSKTSGSTSSYNEQFF

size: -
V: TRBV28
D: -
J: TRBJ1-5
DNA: TGTGCCAGCAGTTCCACAGGTCAGCCCCAGCATTTT
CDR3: CASSSTGQPQHF

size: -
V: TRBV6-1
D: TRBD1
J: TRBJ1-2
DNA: TGTGCCAGCACCGAGGGATGGGCAGGGGGAGGCTACACCTTC
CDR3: CASTEGWAGGGYTF

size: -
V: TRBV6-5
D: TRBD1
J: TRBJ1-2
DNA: TGTGCCAGCATTATCATCAGGGGGCATAACGGCGGCTACACCTTC
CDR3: CASIIIRGHNGGYTF

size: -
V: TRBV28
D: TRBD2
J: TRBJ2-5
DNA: TGTGCCAGCAGTTTAGTAGGACTAGTGGCGCAAGAGACCCAGTACTTC
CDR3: CASSLVGLVAQETQYF

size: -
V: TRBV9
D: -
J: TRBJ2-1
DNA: TGTGCCAGCAGCGTAGCCAGTGGGGGCCTAGGGAGCAATGAGCAGTTCTTC
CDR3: CASSVASGGLGSNEQFF

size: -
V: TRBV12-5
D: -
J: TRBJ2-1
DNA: TGTGCTAGTTCCCCCTACGGCAATGAGCAGTTCTTC
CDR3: CASSPYGNEQFF

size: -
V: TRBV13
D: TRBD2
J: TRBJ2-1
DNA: TGTGCCAGCAGCTTACTTGGGACTAGCGCCCTCAATGAGCAGTTCTTC
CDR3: CASSLLGTSALNEQFF

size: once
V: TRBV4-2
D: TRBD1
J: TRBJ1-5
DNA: TGTGCCAGCAGCCGTGGACAGGGACAAGATCAGCCCCAGCATTTT
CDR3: CASSRGQGQDQPQHF

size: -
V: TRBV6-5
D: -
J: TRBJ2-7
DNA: TGTGCCAGCAGTTACTCTTTCCAGGCAGCCTACGAGCAGTACTTC
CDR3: CASSYSFQAAYEQYF

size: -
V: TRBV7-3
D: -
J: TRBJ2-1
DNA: TGTGCCAGCAGCTTAATTGGGGGCGCCTACAATGAGCAGTTCTTC
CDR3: CASSLIGGAYNEQFF

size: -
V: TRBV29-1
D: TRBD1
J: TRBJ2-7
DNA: TGCAGCGTTGGACAGGGGGAGGTCGAGCAGTACTTC
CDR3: CSVGQGEVEQYF

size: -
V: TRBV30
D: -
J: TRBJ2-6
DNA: TGTGCCTGGAGTATTACTGGGGCCAACGTCCTGACTTTC
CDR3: CAWSITGANVLTF

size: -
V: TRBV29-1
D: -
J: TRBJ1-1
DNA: TGCAGCGTTGAAGATCCTCTTAAGAACACTGAAGCTTTCTTT
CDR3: CSVEDPLKNTEAFF

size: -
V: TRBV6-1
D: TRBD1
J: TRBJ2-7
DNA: TGTGCCAGCAGTGAGGAAACCAGGGGGCGAAACGAGCAGTACTTC
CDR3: CASSEETRGRNEQYF

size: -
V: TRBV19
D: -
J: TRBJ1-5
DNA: TGTGCCAGTGCAGACAGTTTCGATCAGCCCCAGCATTTT
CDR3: CASADSFDQPQHF

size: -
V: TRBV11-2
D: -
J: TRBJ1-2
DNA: TGTGCCAGCACCGCCCTTGGGGTCACCTATGGCTACACCTTC
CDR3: CASTALGVTYGYTF

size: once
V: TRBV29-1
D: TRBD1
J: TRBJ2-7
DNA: TGCAGCGTGACCGGGACAGTCACTTACGAGCAGTACTTC
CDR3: CSVTGTVTYEQYF

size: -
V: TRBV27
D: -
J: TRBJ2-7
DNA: TGTGCCAGCAGTCCCCGGTTTAGACCGTTCGACGAGCAGTACTTC
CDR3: CASSPRFRPFDEQYF